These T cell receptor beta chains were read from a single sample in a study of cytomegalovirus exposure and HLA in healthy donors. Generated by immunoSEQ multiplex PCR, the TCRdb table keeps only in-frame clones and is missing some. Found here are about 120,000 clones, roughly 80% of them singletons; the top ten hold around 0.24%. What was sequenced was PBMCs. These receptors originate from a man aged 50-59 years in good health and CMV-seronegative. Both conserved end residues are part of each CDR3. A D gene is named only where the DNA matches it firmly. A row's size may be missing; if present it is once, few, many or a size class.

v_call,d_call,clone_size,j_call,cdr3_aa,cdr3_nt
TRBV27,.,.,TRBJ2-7,CASRPIQVSPYEQYF,TGTGCCAGCAGACCAATCCAGGTTAGTCCCTACGAGCAGTACTTC
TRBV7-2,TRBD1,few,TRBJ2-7,CASRTGTESYEQYF,TGTGCCAGCAGGACCGGGACAGAATCCTACGAGCAGTACTTC
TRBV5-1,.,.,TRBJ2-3,CASRAQGDTDTQYF,TGCGCCAGCAGAGCACAGGGAGACACAGATACGCAGTATTTT
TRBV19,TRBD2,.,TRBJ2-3,CASSGSGQSTDTQYF,TGTGCCAGTAGTGGTAGCGGGCAGAGCACAGATACGCAGTATTTT
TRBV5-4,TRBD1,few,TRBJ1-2,CASSSLDRGTGNYGYTF,TGTGCCAGCAGCTCATTGGACAGGGGAACGGGTAACTATGGCTACACCTTC
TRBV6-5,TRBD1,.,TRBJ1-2,CASSDRVKSYGYTF,TGTGCCAGCAGTGACAGGGTAAAAAGCTATGGCTACACCTTC
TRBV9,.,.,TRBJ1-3,CASSEGTVGNTIYF,TGTGCCAGCAGCGAAGGAACAGTTGGAAACACCATATATTTT
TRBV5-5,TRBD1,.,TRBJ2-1,CASSQNRGNEQFF,TGTGCCAGCAGCCAAAACAGGGGCAATGAGCAGTTCTTC
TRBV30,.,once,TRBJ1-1,CAWSVGGDTTEAFF,TGTGCCTGGAGTGTTGGGGGGGATACCACTGAAGCTTTCTTT
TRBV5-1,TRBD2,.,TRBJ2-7,CASSLWSAGGFSYEQYF,TGCGCCAGCAGCTTATGGTCAGCGGGAGGGTTCTCCTACGAGCAGTACTTC
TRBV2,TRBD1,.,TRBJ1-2,CASSGQAHGYTF,TGTGCCAGCAGCGGACAGGCCCACGGCTACACCTTC
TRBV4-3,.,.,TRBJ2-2,CASSQDGRAGELFF,TGCGCCAGCAGCCAAGACGGCAGGGCCGGGGAGCTGTTTTTT
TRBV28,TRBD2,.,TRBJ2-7,CASGRGALGWNYEQYF,TGTGCCAGCGGGCGGGGGGCCTTGGGTTGGAACTACGAGCAGTACTTC
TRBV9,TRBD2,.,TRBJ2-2,CASSAFLLAGGTGELFF,TGTGCCAGCAGCGCATTTCTTCTAGCGGGGGGCACCGGGGAGCTGTTTTTT
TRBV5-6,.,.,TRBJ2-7,CASSLGARDEQYF,TGTGCCAGCAGCTTGGGGGCGAGGGACGAGCAGTACTTC
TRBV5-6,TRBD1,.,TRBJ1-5,CASSLNRGPLLYSNQPQHF,TGTGCCAGCAGCTTGAACAGGGGGCCCCTATTGTATAGCAATCAGCCCCAGCATTTT
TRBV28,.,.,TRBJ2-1,CASSLEGAISEQFF,TGTGCCAGCAGTCTGGAGGGGGCCATTAGTGAGCAGTTCTTC
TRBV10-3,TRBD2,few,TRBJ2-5,CAISSSGQQETQYF,TGTGCCATCAGTTCTAGCGGTCAGCAAGAGACCCAGTACTTC
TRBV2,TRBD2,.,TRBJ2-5,CASSPYSGGAGETQYF,TGTGCCAGCAGTCCTTATAGCGGGGGGGCCGGAGAGACCCAGTACTTC
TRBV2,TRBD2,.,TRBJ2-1,CASSSRAGGVNEQFF,TGTGCCAGCAGTTCACGTGCGGGAGGGGTCAATGAGCAGTTCTTC
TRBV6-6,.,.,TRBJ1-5,CASSPANSNQPQHF,TGTGCCAGCAGCCCCGCGAATAGCAATCAGCCCCAGCATTTT
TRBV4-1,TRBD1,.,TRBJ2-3,CASTLSPGQGADTQYF,TGCGCCAGCACGCTGTCGCCGGGACAGGGAGCGGATACGCAGTATTTT
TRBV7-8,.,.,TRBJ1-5,CASSLVGSRSAQHF,TGTGCCAGCAGCTTAGTGGGTAGCCGATCGGCCCAGCATTTT
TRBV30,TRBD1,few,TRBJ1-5,CAWSPGTGGGQPQHF,TGTGCCTGGAGTCCTGGGACAGGGGGTGGTCAGCCCCAGCATTTT